The clone carrying this T cell receptor beta chain was seen once. These data come from a study of shared clonotypes between healthy human individuals. About the research overall: Aged between 18 and 49, the donors were a couple of women and three men.

Deletions cut 3 bases from V and 9 bases from J, with 15 bases between. From germline, CDR1 is MNHEY and CDR2 SMNVEV (reference sequence). This CDR3 is built from 14 residues. Replicate sorted-subset PCRs were loaded with around 200 ng DNA, approximately 31,000 T cell genomes. Libraries were prepared by immunoSEQ multiplex PCR; TCRdb keeps only in-frame clonotypes and omits some of them. This table has a few million clones, more than 80% appearing once. V usage is TRBV27 and J usage is TRBJ1-5; D ambiguous. The sequence was obtained from a young man in good health. Some clones in this sample may be carry-over from other donors' samples. The specimen sequenced was naive CD4+ T cells from PBMCs. Subset given: CD45RA+ positively selected. As DNA, the CDR3 is TGTGCCAGCAGTTTGGGGTTCCGGTCTTCGCCCCAGCATTTT. The encoded protein is CASSLGFRSSPQHF.